Presented here are 7 T cell receptor beta chains from one specimen sequenced in a study of response to subunit inactivated influenza vaccine. TCRdb passed the RT-PCR reads through MiXCR, listing each CDR3 protein once. The table has fewer than 700,000 distinct CDR3 sequences, roughly 13% seen once; the top ten hold about an eighth. The sequencing here drew on PBMCs from blood, taken 40 to 50 days after vaccination. These TCRs come from a man over 45 who received an inactivated influenza vaccine.

In its sample, this clonotype was seen a few times. V usage is TRBV6-1 and J usage is TRBJ1-1; a weak D match, TRBD1 (5 bases). Germline V gene sequence: CDR1 MNHNS, CDR2 SASEGT. The V end lost 6 bases, the J end lost 5 bases, and 16 bases lay between the germline ends. This CDR3 has 14 residues. CDR3 sequence reads: CASRENQGGTEAFF. The CDR3 nucleotides are TGTGCCAGCAGGGAAAATCAGGGAGGGACTGAAGCTTTCTTT.

This clonotype was seen more than once but under ten times. The chain carries TRBV6-1 and TRBJ2-4; perhaps D is TRBD1 or TRBD2 (6 bases each). CDR1 and CDR2 (germline): MNHNS, SASEGT. The CDR3 is 14 residues long. V lost 6 bases and J 6 bases, leaving 15 bases between the germline ends. CDR3 sequence: CASRTLGGGNIQYF. In DNA form, the CDR3 reads TGTGCCAGCAGGACTTTAGGGGGAGGAAACATTCAGTACTTC.

This clonotype was counted between two and nine times. The CDR3 sequence: CASSLHVGTSGRNNEQFF. CDR3 sequence (DNA): TGTGCCAGCAGCTTACACGTTGGGACTAGCGGGAGAAATAATGAGCAGTTCTTC. The chain has TRBV7-6 and TRBJ2-1, with 14 nucleotides matching TRBD2. J gave up 7 bases and V 2 bases, and 10 bases lay outside the gene matches. The CDR3 sequence is 18 residues long. Germline CDR1 reads SGHVS; CDR2 reads FNYEAQ.

This clonotype was detected ten times or more. This chain joins TRBV10-3 and TRBJ2-2; 11 bases line up with TRBD2. The germline gives CDR1 ENHRY, CDR2 SYGVKD. The CDR3 spans 16 residues. The ends lost 4 bases at V and 7 bases at J; junction bases unmatched: 8. CDR3 bases: TGTGCCATCAGTGTCCCGACTAGCGGGGCTGGCGGGGAGCTGTTTTTT. Amino acid sequence: CAISVPTSGAGGELFF.

This clonotype has a handful of counts. The CDR3 sequence: CASSGWTGSNEQFF. The DNA for the CDR3 is TGTGCCAGCAGTGGATGGACAGGGAGCAATGAGCAGTTCTTC. This chain joins TRBV12-3 or TRBV12-4 and TRBJ2-1; 8 positions match TRBD1. Losses at the gene ends were 5 bases for V and 6 bases for J; bases not matched to a gene: 6. The CDR3 contains 14 residues.

This clonotype was observed a handful of times. The rearrangement uses TRBV7-2 and TRBJ2-5, with D hard to call. The CDR3 spans 14 residues. Germline V gives CDR1 SGHTA, CDR2 FQGNSA. The ends were cut back, 5 bases at V and 3 bases at J, with 13 bases in the middle. The CDR3 reads CASSTRMGKETQYF. DNA of the CDR3: TGTGCCAGCAGCACACGGATGGGTAAAGAGACCCAGTACTTC.

This clonotype has only a few counts. This chain uses TRBV20-1 with TRBJ2-3; 9 positions agree with TRBD2. CDR1 DFQATT and CDR2 SNEGSKA come from the germline V gene (reference sequence). CDR3 length: 15 amino acids. V was clipped by 0 bases and J by 3 bases; unmatched bases: 4. CDR3 in amino acids: CSARERLAGTDTQYF. The CDR3, as DNA: TGCAGTGCTAGAGAGCGCCTAGCGGGAACAGATACGCAGTATTTT.